This TCR beta chain was identified during a study of T cell responses to AZD1222 COVID-19 vaccine. Assay used: immunoSEQ multiplex PCR; TCRdb lists only in-frame clones, some missing. The table has roughly 150,000 clones, about 94% seen once. This CDR3 spans 13 amino acids. CDR1 and CDR2 (germline): SQVTM, ANQGSEA. Trimming left V 4 bases short and J 4 bases short, with 13 bases between. The clonotype originates from an adult in good health. Sequences were derived from peripheral blood, sampled on day 0 of AZD1222 vaccination. This rearrangement joins TRBV29-1 to TRBJ1-1; a weak D match, TRBD1 (6 bases). The CDR3 region is CSVVGGLVTEAFF. The CDR3 bases are TGCAGCGTTGTGGGGGGGCTAGTCACTGAAGCTTTCTTT.